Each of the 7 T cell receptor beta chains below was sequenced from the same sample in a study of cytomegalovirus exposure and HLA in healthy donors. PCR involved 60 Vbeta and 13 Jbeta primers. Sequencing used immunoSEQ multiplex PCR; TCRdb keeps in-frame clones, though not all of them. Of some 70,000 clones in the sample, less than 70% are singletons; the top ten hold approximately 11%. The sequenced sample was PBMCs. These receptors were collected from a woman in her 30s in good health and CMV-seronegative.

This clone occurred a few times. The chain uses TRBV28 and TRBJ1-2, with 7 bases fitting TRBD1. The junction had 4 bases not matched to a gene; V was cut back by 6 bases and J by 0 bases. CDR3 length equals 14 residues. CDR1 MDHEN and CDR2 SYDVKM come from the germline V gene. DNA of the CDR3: TGTGCCAGCAGGACAGGGAACGCTAACTATGGCTACACCTTC. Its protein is CASRTGNANYGYTF.

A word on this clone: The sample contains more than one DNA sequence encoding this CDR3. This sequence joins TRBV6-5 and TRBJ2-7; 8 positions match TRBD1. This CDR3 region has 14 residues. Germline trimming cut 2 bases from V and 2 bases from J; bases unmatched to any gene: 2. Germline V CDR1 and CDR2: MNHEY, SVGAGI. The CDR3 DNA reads TGTGCCAGCAGTTACCGACAGGGGACCTACGAGCAGTACTTC. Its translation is CASSYRQGTYEQYF.

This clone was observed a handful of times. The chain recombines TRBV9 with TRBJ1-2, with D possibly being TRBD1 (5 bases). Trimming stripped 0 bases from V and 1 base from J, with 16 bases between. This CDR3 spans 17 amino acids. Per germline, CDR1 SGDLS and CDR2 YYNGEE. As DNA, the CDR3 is TGTGCCAGCAGCGTAGATTCAGGGCCAAAATTTAACTATGGCTACACCTTC. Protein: CASSVDSGPKFNYGYTF.

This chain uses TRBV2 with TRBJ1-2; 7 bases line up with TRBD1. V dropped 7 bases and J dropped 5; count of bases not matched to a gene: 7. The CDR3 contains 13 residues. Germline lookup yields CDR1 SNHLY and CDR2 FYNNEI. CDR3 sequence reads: CASKVGQFYGYTF. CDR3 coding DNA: TGTGCCAGCAAGGTGGGACAGTTTTATGGCTACACCTTC.

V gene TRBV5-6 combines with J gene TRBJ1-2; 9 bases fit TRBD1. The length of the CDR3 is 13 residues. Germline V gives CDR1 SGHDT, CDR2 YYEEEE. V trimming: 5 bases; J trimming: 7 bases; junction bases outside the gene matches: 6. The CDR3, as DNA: TGTGCCAGCAGACCAGACAGGGGGTCTGGCTACACCTTC. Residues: CASRPDRGSGYTF.

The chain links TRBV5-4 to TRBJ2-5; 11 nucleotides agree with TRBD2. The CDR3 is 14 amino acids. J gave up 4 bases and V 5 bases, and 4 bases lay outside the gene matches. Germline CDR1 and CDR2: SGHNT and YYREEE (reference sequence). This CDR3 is CASSSTSGGETQYF. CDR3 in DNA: TGTGCCAGCAGTTCTACTAGCGGGGGAGAGACCCAGTACTTC.

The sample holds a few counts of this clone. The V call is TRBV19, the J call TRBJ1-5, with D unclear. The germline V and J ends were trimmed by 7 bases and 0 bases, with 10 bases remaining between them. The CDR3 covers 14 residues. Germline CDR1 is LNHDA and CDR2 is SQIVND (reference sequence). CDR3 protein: CASTLEYSNQPQHF. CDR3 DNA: TGTGCCAGTACCCTAGAGTATAGCAATCAGCCCCAGCATTTT. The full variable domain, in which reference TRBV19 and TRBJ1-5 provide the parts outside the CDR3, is DGGITQSPKYLFRKEGQNVTLSCEQNLNHDAMYWYRQDPGQGLRLIYYSQIVNDFQKGDIAEGYSVSREKKESFPLTVTSAQKNPTAFYLCASTLEYSNQPQHFGDGTRLSIL.